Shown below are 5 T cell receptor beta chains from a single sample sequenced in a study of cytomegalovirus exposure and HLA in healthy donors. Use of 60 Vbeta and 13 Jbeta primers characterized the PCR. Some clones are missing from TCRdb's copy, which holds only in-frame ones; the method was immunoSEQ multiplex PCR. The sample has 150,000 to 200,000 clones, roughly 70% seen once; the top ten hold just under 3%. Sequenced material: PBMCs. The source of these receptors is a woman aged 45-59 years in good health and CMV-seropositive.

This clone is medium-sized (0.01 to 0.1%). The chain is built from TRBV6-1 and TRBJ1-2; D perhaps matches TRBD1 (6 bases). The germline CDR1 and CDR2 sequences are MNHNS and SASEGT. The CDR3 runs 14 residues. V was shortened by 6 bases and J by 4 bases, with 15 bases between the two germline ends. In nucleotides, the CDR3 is TGTGCCAGCAGATCAACAGGGTGGGGCTATGGCTACACCTTC. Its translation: CASRSTGWGYGYTF.

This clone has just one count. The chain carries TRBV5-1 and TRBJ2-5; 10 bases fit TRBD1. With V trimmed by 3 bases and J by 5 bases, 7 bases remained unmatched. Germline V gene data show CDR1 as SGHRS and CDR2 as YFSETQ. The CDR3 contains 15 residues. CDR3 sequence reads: CASSSGQGRWETQYF. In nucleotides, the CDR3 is TGCGCCAGCAGCTCGGGACAGGGGAGGTGGGAGACCCAGTACTTC.

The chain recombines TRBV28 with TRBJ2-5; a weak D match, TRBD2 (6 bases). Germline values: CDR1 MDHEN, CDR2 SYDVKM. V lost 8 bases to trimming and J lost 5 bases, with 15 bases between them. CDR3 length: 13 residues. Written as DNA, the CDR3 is TGTGCCAGCGGCCCGGCGGGGTGGGAGACCCAGTACTTC. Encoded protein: CASGPAGWETQYF.

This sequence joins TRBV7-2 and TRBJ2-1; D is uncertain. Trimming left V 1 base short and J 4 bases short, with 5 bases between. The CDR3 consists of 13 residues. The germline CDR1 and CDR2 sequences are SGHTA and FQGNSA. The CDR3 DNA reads TGTGCCAGCAGCTTAGTCTCGTACAATGAGCAGTTCTTC. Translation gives CASSLVSYNEQFF.

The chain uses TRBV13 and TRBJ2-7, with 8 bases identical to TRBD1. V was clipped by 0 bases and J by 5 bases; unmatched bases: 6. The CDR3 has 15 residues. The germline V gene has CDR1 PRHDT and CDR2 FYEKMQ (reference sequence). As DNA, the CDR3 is TGTGCCAGCAGCTTAGGAGGCAGGGGGCCCAACGAGCAGTACTTC. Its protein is CASSLGGRGPNEQYF.